The clone carrying this T cell receptor (beta chain) was seen a handful of times. What it binds is unknown. PCR was performed using 60 Vbeta and 13 Jbeta primers. Sequenced by immunoSEQ multiplex PCR; TCRdb stores in-frame clones only, minus some. The sample records hundreds of thousands of clones, approximately 70% being singletons. The data were taken from a study of cytomegalovirus exposure and HLA in healthy donors. The CDR3 has 15 amino acids. V was clipped by 7 bases and J by 1 base; unmatched bases: 7. Germline CDR1 LGHNT, CDR2 FRNRAP. Regarding the study as a whole: Common viral pathogens seemed to be connected with several of the most significant clusters, according to a later analysis.

The sequenced sample consisted of PBMCs. This rearrangement joins TRBV12-5 to TRBJ2-3; 8 nucleotides line up with TRBD2. The TCR was taken from a female donor in good health and CMV-seronegative. The CDR3 sequence is CASAFAGLGTDTQYF. For the CDR3, the DNA is TGTGCTAGTGCTTTTGCGGGACTAGGCACAGATACGCAGTATTTT.